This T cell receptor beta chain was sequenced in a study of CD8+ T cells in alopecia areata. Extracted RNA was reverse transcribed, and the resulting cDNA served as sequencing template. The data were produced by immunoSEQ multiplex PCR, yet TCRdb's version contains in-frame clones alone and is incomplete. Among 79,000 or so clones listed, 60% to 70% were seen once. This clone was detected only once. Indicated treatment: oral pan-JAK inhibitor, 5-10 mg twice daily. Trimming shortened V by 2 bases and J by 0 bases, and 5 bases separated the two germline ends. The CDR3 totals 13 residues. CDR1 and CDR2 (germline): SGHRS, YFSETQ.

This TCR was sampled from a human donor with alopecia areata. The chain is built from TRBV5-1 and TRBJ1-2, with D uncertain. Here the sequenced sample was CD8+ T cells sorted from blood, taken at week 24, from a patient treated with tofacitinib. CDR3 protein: CASSFSANYGYTF. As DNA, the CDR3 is TGCGCCAGCAGCTTTTCAGCTAACTATGGCTACACCTTC.